Reported below is one T cell receptor beta chain. The target antigen is unknown. The CDR3 length is 14 residues. The V gene lost 3 bases and the J gene lost 2 bases, with 7 bases spanning the gap. CDR1 and CDR2 from the germline V gene are LGHNA and YSLEER. TCRdb called the 5' RACE reads again in MiXCR, with one record for every CDR3 protein. The table has hundreds of thousands of distinct CDR3 sequences, roughly 8.7% seen once. These data come from a study of T cells after yellow fever vaccination. Findings and caveats of the study: A small proportion of clonotypes was detected in both the CD4 and CD8 compartments. Clones that expanded after primary vaccination mostly reappeared after the booster (roughly 97% CD4, roughly 90% CD8). Weaker, the secondary response peaked sooner, at day 5 versus 15.

This receptor was identified in a man younger than 30 who received the YFV17D yellow fever vaccine. The V call is TRBV4-3, the J call TRBJ2-2, with a weak D call TRBD2 (6 bases). The material was PBMCs, obtained on the day of the first yellow fever vaccination. DNA for the CDR3: TGCGCCAGCAGCCAGCGGGGAAACACCGGGGAGCTGTTTTTT. Its protein is CASSQRGNTGELFF.